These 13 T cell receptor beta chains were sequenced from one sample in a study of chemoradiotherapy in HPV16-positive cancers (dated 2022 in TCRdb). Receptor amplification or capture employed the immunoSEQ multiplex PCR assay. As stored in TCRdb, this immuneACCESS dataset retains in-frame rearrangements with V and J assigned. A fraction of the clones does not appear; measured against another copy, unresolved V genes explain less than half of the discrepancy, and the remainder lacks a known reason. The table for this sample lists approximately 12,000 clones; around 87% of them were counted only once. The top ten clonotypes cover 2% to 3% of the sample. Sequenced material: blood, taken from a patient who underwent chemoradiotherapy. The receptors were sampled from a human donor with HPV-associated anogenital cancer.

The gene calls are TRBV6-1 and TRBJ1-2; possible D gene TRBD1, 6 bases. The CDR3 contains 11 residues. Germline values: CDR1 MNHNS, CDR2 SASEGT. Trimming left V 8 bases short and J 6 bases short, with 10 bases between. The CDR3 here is CASQGYNGYTF. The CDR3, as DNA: TGTGCCAGCCAGGGGTATAATGGCTACACCTTC.

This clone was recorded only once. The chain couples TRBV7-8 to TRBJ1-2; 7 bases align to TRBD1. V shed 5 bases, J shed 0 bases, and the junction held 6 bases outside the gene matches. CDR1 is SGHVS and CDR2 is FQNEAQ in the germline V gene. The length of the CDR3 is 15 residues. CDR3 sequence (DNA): TGTGCCAGCAGCCGGGGACAGCAAGCTAACTATGGCTACACCTTC. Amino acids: CASSRGQQANYGYTF.

The CDR3 reads CASCNSGLTTGELFF. CDR3 DNA sequence: TGTGCCAGCTGTAACTCAGGGTTGACCACCGGGGAGCTGTTTTTT. V and J are TRBV27 and TRBJ2-2; D is perhaps TRBD1 (5 bases). The CDR3 totals 15 residues. The V gene lost 8 bases and the J gene lost 4 bases, with 17 bases spanning the gap. Germline lookup yields CDR1 MNHEY and CDR2 SMNVEV (reference sequence).

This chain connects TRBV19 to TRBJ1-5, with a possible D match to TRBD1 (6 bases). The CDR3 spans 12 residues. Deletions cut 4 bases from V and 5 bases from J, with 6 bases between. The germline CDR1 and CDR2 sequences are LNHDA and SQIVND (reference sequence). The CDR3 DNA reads TGTGCCAGTAGTAAGGGGGATCAGCCCCAGCATTTT. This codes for CASSKGDQPQHF.

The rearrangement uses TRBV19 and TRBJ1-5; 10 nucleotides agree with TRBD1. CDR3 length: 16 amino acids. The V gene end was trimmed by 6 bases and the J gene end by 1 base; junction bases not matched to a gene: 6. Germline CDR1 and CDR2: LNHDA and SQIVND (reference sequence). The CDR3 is CASRPRDRGSNQPQHF. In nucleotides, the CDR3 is TGTGCCAGTAGACCCCGGGACAGGGGAAGCAATCAGCCCCAGCATTTT.

Here the CDR3 DNA reads TGTGCCAGCAGCTTGGAGCGGAAGGCCTACAATGAGCAGTTCTTC. This gives the protein CASSLERKAYNEQFF. The V call is TRBV7-2, the J call TRBJ2-1, with TRBD2 as a possible D gene (5 bases). Germline V CDR1 and CDR2: SGHTA, FQGNSA. CDR3 size: 15 residues. V lost 3 bases to trimming and J lost 2 bases, with 11 bases between them. Full variable domain (missing parts from reference TRBV7-2 and TRBJ2-1): GAGVSQSPSNKVTEKGKDVELRCDPISGHTALYWYRQSLGQGLEFLIYFQGNSAPDKSGLPSDRFSAERTGGSVSTLTIQRTQQEDSAVYLCASSLERKAYNEQFFGPGTRLTVL.

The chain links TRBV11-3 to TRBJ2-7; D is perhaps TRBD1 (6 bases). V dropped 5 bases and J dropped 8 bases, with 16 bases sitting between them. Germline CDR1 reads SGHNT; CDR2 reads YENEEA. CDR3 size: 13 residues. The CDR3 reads CASSPGELRKQYF. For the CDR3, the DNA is TGTGCCAGCAGCCCAGGGGAGTTGCGGAAGCAGTACTTC. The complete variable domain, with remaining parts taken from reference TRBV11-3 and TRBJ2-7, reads EAGVVQSPRYKIIEKKQPVAFWCNPISGHNTLYWYLQNLGQGPELLIRYENEEAVDDSQLPKDRFSAERLKGVDSTLKIQPAELGDSAVYLCASSPGELRKQYFGPGTRLTVT.

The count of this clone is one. The CDR3 DNA is TGTGCCAGCCTCGCTGGTCTAGGCGGGGGCAGAGATACGCAGTATTTT. It codes for CASLAGLGGGRDTQYF. The V and J genes are TRBV7-9 and TRBJ2-3; D might be TRBD2 (7 bases). There are 16 residues in the CDR3. From germline, CDR1 is SEHNR and CDR2 FQNEAQ (reference sequence). V was clipped by 8 bases and J by 5 bases, with 23 bases between them.

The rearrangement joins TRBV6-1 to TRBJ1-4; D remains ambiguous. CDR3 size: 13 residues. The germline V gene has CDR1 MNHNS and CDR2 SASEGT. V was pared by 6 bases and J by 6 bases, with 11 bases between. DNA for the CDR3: TGTGCCAGCAGCCCCCGGGAACATGAAAAACTGTTTTTT. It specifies CASSPREHEKLFF.

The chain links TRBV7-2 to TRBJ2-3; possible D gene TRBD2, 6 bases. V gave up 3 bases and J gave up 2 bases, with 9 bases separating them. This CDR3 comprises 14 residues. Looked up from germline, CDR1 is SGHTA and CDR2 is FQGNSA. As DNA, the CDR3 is TGTGCCAGCAGCTTGGGACTTCCCACAGATACGCAGTATTTT. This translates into CASSLGLPTDTQYF.

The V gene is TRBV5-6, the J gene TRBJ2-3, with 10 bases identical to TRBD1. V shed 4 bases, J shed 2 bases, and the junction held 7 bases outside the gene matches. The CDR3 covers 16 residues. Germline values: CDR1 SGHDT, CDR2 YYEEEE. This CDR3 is CASSRGQGHATDTQYF. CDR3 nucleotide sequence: TGTGCCAGCAGCCGGGGACAGGGGCACGCCACAGATACGCAGTATTTT.

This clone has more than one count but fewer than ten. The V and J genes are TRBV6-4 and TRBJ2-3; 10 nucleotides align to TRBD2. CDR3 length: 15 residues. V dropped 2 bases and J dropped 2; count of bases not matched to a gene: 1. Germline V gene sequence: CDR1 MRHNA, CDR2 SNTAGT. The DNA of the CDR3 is TGTGCCAGCAGTGACGGACTAGCGGCCACAGATACGCAGTATTTT. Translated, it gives CASSDGLAATDTQYF.

CDR3 bases: TGCGCCAGCAGCCAAGGGGGGGACGAGCAGTACTTC. Amino acid sequence: CASSQGGDEQYF. The chain couples TRBV4-1 to TRBJ2-7; TRBD2 is a possible D gene (6 bases). Germline V lookup: CDR1 MGHRA, CDR2 YSYEKL. V gave up 1 base and J gave up 5 bases, with 6 bases separating them. This CDR3 spans 12 amino acids.